These 6 T cell receptor beta chains were sequenced from one sample in a study of cytotoxic CD8 clonotypes in ibrutinib-treated CLL. Generated by immunoSEQ multiplex PCR, the TCRdb table keeps only in-frame clones and is missing some. The data hold some 150,000 clones, with about 72% observed a single time. The sequenced sample was PBMCs, obtained after 12 months of ibrutinib treatment. The source of these receptors is a human donor with chronic lymphocytic leukemia.

The gene calls are TRBV12-5 and TRBJ1-5, with D tentatively TRBD1 (5 bases). The CDR3 loop spans 17 amino acids. The V gene lost 0 bases and the J gene lost 4 bases, with 16 bases spanning the gap. Germline lookup yields CDR1 LGHNT and CDR2 FRNRAP. The CDR3: CASGLVRDSLKNQPQHF. For the CDR3, the DNA is TGTGCTAGTGGTTTGGTACGAGACAGCTTAAAAAATCAGCCCCAGCATTTT.

The V call is TRBV27, the J call TRBJ1-1, with D perhaps matching TRBD1 (5 bases). Trimming cost V 6 bases and J 11 bases, with 22 bases left between them. Germline V gives CDR1 MNHEY, CDR2 SMNVEV (reference sequence). The CDR3 spans 14 residues. The CDR3: CASSYPGTRFGAFF. The CDR3 bases are TGTGCCAGCAGCTACCCGGGGACCAGGTTTGGTGCTTTCTTT.

The chain carries TRBV7-9 and TRBJ1-2; D is ambiguous. Germline values: CDR1 SEHNR, CDR2 FQNEAQ (reference sequence). Trimming left V 5 bases short and J 0 bases short, with 13 bases between. There are 15 residues in the CDR3. CDR3 DNA: TGTGCCAGCAGCCCCCGGGATACGTCTAACTATGGCTACACCTTC. Translating it yields CASSPRDTSNYGYTF.

The chain carries TRBV25-1 and TRBJ1-2, with TRBD1 matching over 7 bases. V was clipped by 2 bases and J by 4 bases; unmatched bases: 4. Germline CDR1 and CDR2: MGHDK and SYGVNS. The CDR3 is 14 residues long. Written as DNA, the CDR3 is TGTGCCAGCAGTGAAGGCCGGGACAGCTATGGCTACACCTTC. Translation gives CASSEGRDSYGYTF.

This chain joins TRBV5-1 and TRBJ2-5; no definite D call. CDR3 length: 15 residues. Germline-derived CDR1 and CDR2 are SGHRS and YFSETQ. With 0 bases removed from V and 1 base from J, the gap between germline ends came to 10 bases. The CDR3 nucleotides are TGCGCCAGCAGCTTGGTGAGTCACAGCCAAGAGACCCAGTACTTC. The encoded protein is CASSLVSHSQETQYF.

This rearrangement joins TRBV25-1 to TRBJ1-3, with D possibly TRBD1 on 6 matching bases. The CDR3 totals 12 residues. From germline, CDR1 is MGHDK and CDR2 SYGVNS. The ends were cut back, 8 bases at V and 7 bases at J, with 12 bases in the middle. CDR3 sequence reads: CASGRQENTIYF. CDR3 DNA sequence: TGTGCCAGCGGAAGACAGGAGAACACCATATATTTT.